Each of the 19 T cell receptor beta chains below was sequenced from the same sample in a study of brain T cells in children with intractable seizures. Time point in this sample: blood from clinic visit 5 months post-surgery; TSC patient then seizure free. Measured with immunoSEQ multiplex PCR; TCRdb has only the in-frame clones, and not every one. The table lists about 340,000 clones, 85% to 95% of them singletons. The sample consisted of peripheral blood, taken 4 to 6 months after surgery. The receptor set was obtained from a boy younger than two with tuberous sclerosis and intractable seizures.

The chain links TRBV19 to TRBJ1-2; the match to TRBD1 covers 7 bases. The CDR3 length is 15 residues. Germline V lookup: CDR1 LNHDA, CDR2 SQIVND (reference sequence). J lost 4 bases, V lost 3 bases, and 8 bases had no gene match. The CDR3 here is CASSMWDSFLYGYTF. The DNA of the CDR3 is TGTGCCAGTAGTATGTGGGACAGCTTCCTCTATGGCTACACCTTC.

The chain employs TRBV5-1 and TRBJ1-2; possibly TRBD1 for D (5 bases). CDR1 is SGHRS and CDR2 is YFSETQ in the germline V gene. CDR3 length: 13 amino acids. The V and J ends lost 4 bases and 6 bases respectively, with 13 bases between them. CDR3 protein: CASSNTGGNGYTF. CDR3 DNA sequence: TGCGCCAGCAGCAACACAGGTGGAAATGGCTACACCTTC.

The chain joins TRBV6-6 to TRBJ1-5; D gene unclear. V gave up 2 bases and J gave up 7 bases, with 15 bases separating them. The CDR3 runs to 15 residues. Per germline, CDR1 MNHNY and CDR2 SVGAGI (reference sequence). The CDR3 nucleotides read TGTGCCAGCAGTTACCTCCCCCTAGTGGAGCAGCCCCAGCATTTT. Amino acids: CASSYLPLVEQPQHF.

The chain is built from TRBV28 and TRBJ1-2; 8 bases match TRBD1. This CDR3 has 14 amino acids. J lost 5 bases, V lost 1 base, and 3 bases had no gene match. From germline, CDR1 is MDHEN and CDR2 SYDVKM. CDR3 nucleotides: TGTGCCAGCAGTTTATTCCAGGGGGCGTATGGCTACACCTTC. Translated: CASSLFQGAYGYTF.

The V and J genes are TRBV2 and TRBJ2-5, with D tentatively TRBD1 (5 bases). V shed 4 bases and J shed 5 bases, with 32 bases lying between them. The length of the CDR3 is 20 residues. The germline CDR1 and CDR2 sequences are SNHLY and FYNNEI. CDR3 residues: CASSGALGRSVGAKVETQYF. The CDR3 DNA reads as TGTGCCAGCAGTGGAGCCCTGGGAAGATCGGTTGGGGCTAAGGTGGAGACCCAGTACTTC. The full variable domain, with the rest looked up from reference TRBV2 and TRBJ2-5, is EPEVTQTPSHQVTQMGQEVILRCVPISNHLYFYWYRQILGQKVEFLVSFYNNEISEKSEIFDDQFSVERPDGSNFTLKIRSTKLEDSAMYFCASSGALGRSVGAKVETQYFGPGTRLLVL.

The V gene is TRBV7-8, the J gene TRBJ1-5; maybe TRBD1 (5 bases). Trimming pared 7 bases from V and 0 bases from J, leaving 16 bases between. Germline V CDR1 and CDR2: SGHVS, FQNEAQ. This CDR3 contains 16 residues. The CDR3 reads CASNLEGKYSNQPQHF. The CDR3 region has the DNA TGTGCCAGCAACCTAGAGGGGAAATATAGCAATCAGCCCCAGCATTTT.

The chain combines TRBV6-5 with TRBJ1-2; 8 bases line up with TRBD1. Germline V CDR1 and CDR2: MNHEY, SVGAGI. This CDR3 is built from 15 residues. V trimming: 1 base; J trimming: 5 bases; junction bases outside the gene matches: 6. CDR3 residues: CASSYYFQGAYGYTF. DNA for the CDR3: TGTGCCAGCAGTTACTATTTTCAGGGGGCGTATGGCTACACCTTC.

The chain joins TRBV27 to TRBJ1-1; TRBD1 aligns across 8 bases. The CDR3 has 17 amino acids. After removal of 5 bases from V and 6 bases from J, the junction contained 17 bases not matched to a gene. Germline values: CDR1 MNHEY, CDR2 SMNVEV (reference sequence). The chain's CDR3 is CASSASLEQGVRPEAFF. The CDR3 DNA reads TGTGCCAGCAGTGCATCCCTAGAACAGGGGGTGAGGCCTGAAGCTTTCTTT.

The V and J genes are TRBV7-9 and TRBJ2-3; D assignment may be TRBD1 or TRBD2 (6 bases each). Germline values: CDR1 SEHNR, CDR2 FQNEAQ (reference sequence). The V gene lost 4 bases and the J gene lost 4 bases, with 21 bases spanning the gap. The CDR3 contains 17 residues. This chain's CDR3 is CASSSPWTTRGADTQYF. DNA for the CDR3: TGTGCCAGCAGCTCACCCTGGACGACAAGGGGGGCAGATACGCAGTATTTT.

The chain has TRBV13 and TRBJ2-3; possible D gene TRBD1, 6 bases. V was trimmed by 5 bases and J by 4 bases, leaving 28 bases between them. The CDR3 has 19 amino acids. CDR1 is PRHDT, CDR2 FYEKMQ, per germline (reference sequence). CDR3 nucleotides: TGTGCCAGCAGCCACCAGGGCTTTACAGGGCCCGATTCCGCAGATACGCAGTATTTT. The encoded protein is CASSHQGFTGPDSADTQYF. Together with reference TRBV13 and TRBJ2-3, the CDR3 gives the full variable domain: AAGVIQSPRHLIKEKRETATLKCYPIPRHDTVYWYQQGPGQDPQFLISFYEKMQSDKGSIPDRFSAQQFSDYHSELNMSSLELGDSALYFCASSHQGFTGPDSADTQYFGPGTRLTVL.

The chain joins TRBV9 to TRBJ2-3; no clear D. V shed 2 bases and J shed 0 bases, with 10 bases lying between them. The CDR3 has 15 residues. Germline CDR1 SGDLS, CDR2 YYNGEE. DNA for the CDR3: TGTGCCAGCAGCGTGGAAGATTATAGCACAGATACGCAGTATTTT. Protein product: CASSVEDYSTDTQYF.

The chain recombines TRBV7-9 with TRBJ2-7; 7 bases line up with TRBD2. Looked up from germline, CDR1 is SEHNR and CDR2 is FQNEAQ (reference sequence). The CDR3 contains 14 residues. V lost 4 bases and J lost 2; bases outside the gene matches: 5. The CDR3 region is CASSSREDPYEQYF. As DNA, the CDR3 is TGTGCCAGCAGCTCTCGGGAGGACCCCTACGAGCAGTACTTC.

This chain uses TRBV4-1 with TRBJ2-4; D gene unclear. With 4 bases removed from V and 8 bases from J, the gap between germline ends came to 12 bases. Germline lookup yields CDR1 MGHRA and CDR2 YSYEKL. This CDR3 is built from 13 residues. CDR3 residues: CASSRKADDIQYF. The CDR3 nucleotides read TGCGCCAGCAGCCGGAAGGCGGATGACATTCAGTACTTC.

V is TRBV19 and J is TRBJ2-7; D not resolved. Germline lookup yields CDR1 LNHDA and CDR2 SQIVND (reference sequence). V shed 5 bases and J shed 2 bases, with 10 bases lying between them. The CDR3 extends over 13 amino acids. The CDR3 bases are TGTGCCAGTAGTTTCACAGTACCCTACGAGCAGTACTTC. Translated, it gives CASSFTVPYEQYF.

This sequence joins TRBV4-1 and TRBJ2-5, with a weak D call TRBD1 (5 bases). Trimming took 0 bases from V and 2 from J, leaving 13 bases between them. The CDR3 extends over 16 amino acids. CDR1 MGHRA and CDR2 YSYEKL come from the germline V gene. For the CDR3, the DNA is TGCGCCAGCAGCCAAGACGTGCGAGACAGACAAGAGACCCAGTACTTC. It yields the protein CASSQDVRDRQETQYF.

The sample holds one count of this clone. The chain uses TRBV6-5 and TRBJ1-1; D not resolved. Trimming stripped 7 bases from V and 0 bases from J, with 9 bases between. The germline V gene has CDR1 MNHEY and CDR2 SVGAGI. This CDR3 has 13 residues. The CDR3 is CASTRVMNTEAFF. CDR3 nucleotide sequence: TGTGCCAGCACGAGAGTAATGAACACTGAAGCTTTCTTT.

V usage is TRBV9 and J usage is TRBJ2-1; perhaps TRBD2 as D (7 bases). Trimming cost V 0 bases and J 2 bases, with 21 bases left between them. From germline, CDR1 is SGDLS and CDR2 YYNGEE. The CDR3 has 19 amino acids. Here the CDR3 reads CASSVARLAAGETYNEQFF. The CDR3 bases are TGTGCCAGCAGCGTAGCTAGGCTAGCGGCAGGGGAAACCTACAATGAGCAGTTCTTC.

J is TRBJ1-1 and V is TRBV27; a weak D match, TRBD1 (5 bases). Germline CDR1 is MNHEY and CDR2 is SMNVEV (reference sequence). The CDR3 covers 13 residues. The V end was cut by 7 bases, the J end by 0 bases, with 9 bases between. CDR3 bases: TGTGCCAGCATGTTGGGGCTGAACACTGAAGCTTTCTTT. Translation gives CASMLGLNTEAFF.

The rearrangement links TRBV15 to TRBJ1-2; TRBD1 is a possible D gene (5 bases). Trimming shortened V by 3 bases and J by 4 bases, and 15 bases separated the two germline ends. The length of the CDR3 is 15 residues. Germline CDR1 reads LNHNV; CDR2 reads YYDKDF (reference sequence). CDR3 region: CATSRGRTRSYGYTF. The CDR3 nucleotides read TGTGCCACCAGCAGGGGACGGACACGGAGCTATGGCTACACCTTC.